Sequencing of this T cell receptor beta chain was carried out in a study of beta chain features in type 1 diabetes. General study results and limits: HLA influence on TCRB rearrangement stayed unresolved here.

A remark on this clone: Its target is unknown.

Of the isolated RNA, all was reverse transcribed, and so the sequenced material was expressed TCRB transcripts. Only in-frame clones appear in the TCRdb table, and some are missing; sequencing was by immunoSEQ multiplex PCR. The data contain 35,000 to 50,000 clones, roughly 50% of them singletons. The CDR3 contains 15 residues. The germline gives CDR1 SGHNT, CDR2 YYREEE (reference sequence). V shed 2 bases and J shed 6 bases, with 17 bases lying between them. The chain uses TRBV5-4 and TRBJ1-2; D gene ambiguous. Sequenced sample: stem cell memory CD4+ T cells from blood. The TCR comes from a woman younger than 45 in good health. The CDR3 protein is CASSLTGGVLDGYTF. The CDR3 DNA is TGTGCCAGCAGCTTAACCGGCGGGGTTTTGGATGGCTACACCTTC.